Detailed here is one TCR beta chain. Its antigen is as yet unknown. Clones were sequenced by immunoSEQ multiplex PCR, and TCRdb holds only the in-frame ones, with some missing. The sample yields about 120,000 clones, around 94% seen once. The sample is drawn from a study of graft-versus-host responses after intestinal transplantation. Study-wide background: Induction using anti-thymocyte globulin, followed by tacrolimus and steroids for around 3 years, was given to all recipients.

Trimming took 9 bases from V and 6 from J; bases not matched to a gene: 7. The CDR3 covers 12 residues. Germline-derived CDR1 and CDR2 are MNHEY and SVGAGI. The chain uses TRBV6-5 and TRBJ1-2; 7 bases align to TRBD1. Material: unstimulated CD8+ T cells sorted from spleen or lymph node cells, obtained before transplant. The clonotype was recovered from a human donor who was the organ donor for an intestinal transplant. CDR3 bases: TGTGCCAGTACCGAGACAGGGAATGGCTACACCTTC. It codes for CASTETGNGYTF.